The present entry profiles one T cell receptor (beta chain) with its context. Antigen: not known. The data were taken from a study of cytomegalovirus exposure and HLA in healthy donors. Study-level findings and limits: TCR beta chains numbering some 160 were designated cytomegalovirus-associated. Later analysis reportedly placed an Asian-associated ancestry cluster below the roughly 600-donor mean in N-insertions.

V shed 4 bases and J shed 3 bases, with 13 bases lying between them. The CDR3 spans 15 residues. Germline CDR1 and CDR2: MNHEY and SMNVEV (reference sequence). Amplification used 60 Vbeta primers and 13 Jbeta primers. This table comes from immunoSEQ multiplex PCR, and its TCRdb copy is limited to in-frame clones, with some not included. Here the sample spans around 150,000 clones, roughly 75% being singletons. The chain couples TRBV27 to TRBJ1-5; a weak D match, TRBD1 (6 bases). The clonotype comes from a man in his late teens or twenties in good health and CMV-seronegative. The specimen sequenced was PBMCs. Here the CDR3 DNA reads TGTGCCAGCAGTTCTCTTGACAGGTACAATCAGCCCCAGCATTTT. It codes for CASSSLDRYNQPQHF.